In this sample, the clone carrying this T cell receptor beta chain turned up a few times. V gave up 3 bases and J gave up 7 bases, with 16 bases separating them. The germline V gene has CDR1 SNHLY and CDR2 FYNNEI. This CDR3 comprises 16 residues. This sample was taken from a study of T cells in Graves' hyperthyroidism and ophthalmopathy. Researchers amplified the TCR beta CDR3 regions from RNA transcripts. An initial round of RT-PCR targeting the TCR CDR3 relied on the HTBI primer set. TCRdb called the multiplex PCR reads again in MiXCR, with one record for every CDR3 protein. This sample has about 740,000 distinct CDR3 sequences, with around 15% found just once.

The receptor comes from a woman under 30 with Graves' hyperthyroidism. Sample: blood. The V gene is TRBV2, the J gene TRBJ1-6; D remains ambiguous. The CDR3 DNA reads TGTGCCAGCAGTGATAAATTCAGGAGGGCGAATTCACCCCTCCACTTT. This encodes CASSDKFRRANSPLHF.